The next 3 T cell receptor beta chains were all read from a single sample in a study of blood T cell repertoires in COVID-19. TCRdb's copy holds only in-frame clones and misses some; the assay was immunoSEQ multiplex PCR. The sample includes 100,000 or so clones, about four fifths of them seen just once. Sequenced input: peripheral blood. Every receptor here comes from a human donor in a cohort sampled during active COVID-19.

The V call is TRBV11-3, the J call TRBJ2-1, with D possibly being TRBD2 (5 bases). Per the germline V gene, CDR1 is SGHNT and CDR2 is YENEEA. This CDR3 contains 15 residues. Deletions cut 5 bases from V and 6 bases from J, with 17 bases between. CDR3 loop: CASSRGQSMFNEQFF. The CDR3 nucleotides are TGTGCCAGCAGCCGCGGGCAGAGCATGTTCAATGAGCAGTTCTTC.

This chain joins TRBV11-2 and TRBJ2-3; 8 nucleotides agree with TRBD2. V shed 2 bases, J shed 6 bases, and the junction held 7 bases outside the gene matches. CDR1 and CDR2 from the germline V gene are SGHAT and FQNNGV. The CDR3 is made up of 15 amino acids. The CDR3 sequence: CASSLLAGRGDTQYF. The CDR3 bases are TGTGCCAGCAGCTTACTAGCGGGCCGGGGGGATACGCAGTATTTT. Using reference TRBV11-2 and TRBJ2-3 for the parts outside the CDR3, the full variable domain is EAGVAQSPRYKIIEKRQSVAFWCNPISGHATLYWYQQILGQGPKLLIQFQNNGVVDDSQLPKDRFSAERLKGVDSTLKIQPAKLEDSAVYLCASSLLAGRGDTQYFGPGTRLTVL.

The CDR3 reads CASSLTGTLHF. CDR3 bases: TGTGCCAGCAGCTTGACCGGGACCCTCCACTTT. V is TRBV12-3 or TRBV12-4 and J is TRBJ1-6; no definite D call. The CDR3 extends over 11 amino acids. The V end was cut by 6 bases, the J end by 14 bases, with 11 bases between.